What follows is one T cell receptor beta chain and its context. V was shortened by 4 bases and J by 0 bases, with 15 bases between the two germline ends. Per the germline V gene, CDR1 is SEHNR and CDR2 is FQNEAQ (reference sequence). The CDR3 runs 16 residues. Only in-frame clones appear in the TCRdb table, and some are missing; sequencing was by immunoSEQ multiplex PCR. The sample shows around 110,000 clones, around 78% of them seen only once. These data belong to a study of blood T cell repertoires in COVID-19. V and J are TRBV7-9 and TRBJ1-2, with a possible D match to TRBD1 (6 bases). The sample taken for sequencing was peripheral blood. The TCR was taken from a man aged 30-40 years with acute or convalescent COVID-19. The CDR3: CASSSVRTDANYGYTF. In DNA, the CDR3 is TGTGCCAGCAGCTCTGTTAGGACAGACGCTAACTATGGCTACACCTTC.